The clone carrying this TCR beta chain was counted ten times or more. TCRdb recomputed calls from the 5' RACE reads with MiXCR, one row per CDR3 protein. Of 70,000 to 75,000 distinct CDR3 sequences in the sample, about an eighth were seen once. These data originate in a study of neurological immune-mediated disorders. Stated time point: longitudinal time-point 1 (baseline). Germline CDR1 MNHEY, CDR2 SVGAGI. The CDR3 extends over 15 amino acids. After removal of 0 bases from V and 4 bases from J, the junction contained 4 bases not matched to a gene. Input material: PBMCs. The genes are TRBV6-5 and TRBJ2-7; 9 positions agree with TRBD1. The clonotype originates from a female donor with HTLV-1-associated myelopathy (HAM/TSP). The CDR3 loop is CASSYSPGQGYEQYF. CDR3 in DNA: TGTGCCAGCAGTTACTCCCCGGGACAGGGTTACGAGCAGTACTTC.